The 23 T cell receptor beta chains below were found in one sample sequenced in a study of T cell responses to AZD1222 COVID-19 vaccine. Produced via immunoSEQ multiplex PCR; TCRdb's table is partial and in-frame only. This sample yields roughly 150,000 clones, of which approximately 90% are seen a single time; less than 2% belongs to the top ten. The material sequenced was peripheral blood, taken on day 0 of AZD1222 vaccination. Source of these receptors: an adult in good health.

The chain has TRBV4-3 and TRBJ2-6, with a tentative D call TRBD1 (6 bases). The CDR3 is 16 amino acids. Deletions cut 0 bases from V and 4 bases from J, with 10 bases between. Germline V CDR1 and CDR2: LGHNA, YSLEER. The CDR3 coding sequence is TGCGCCAGCAGCCAAGAAACAGGGTCGGGGGCCAACGTCCTGACTTTC. Encoded protein: CASSQETGSGANVLTF.

This CDR3 is CASSVETGQTNAAKNIQYF. The CDR3 bases are TGTGCCAGCAGCGTAGAAACGGGACAAACTAATGCGGCCAAAAACATTCAGTACTTC. The chain links TRBV9 to TRBJ2-4; D possibly corresponds to TRBD1 (6 bases). The CDR3 totals 19 residues. Germline V lookup: CDR1 SGDLS, CDR2 YYNGEE. V lost 0 bases to trimming and J lost 1 base, with 20 bases between them.

V is TRBV25-1 and J is TRBJ1-2; D unclear. CDR1 and CDR2 from the germline V gene are MGHDK and SYGVNS. The length of the CDR3 is 13 residues. V gave up 3 bases and J gave up 8 bases, with 13 bases separating them. The CDR3 region is CASSDSQRRGYTF. DNA of the CDR3: TGTGCCAGCAGTGACTCTCAACGGCGAGGCTACACCTTC.

This chain joins TRBV5-1 and TRBJ2-7; 9 bases are a match to TRBD2. CDR3 size: 15 residues. The germline V gene has CDR1 SGHRS and CDR2 YFSETQ. V trimming: 4 bases; J trimming: 0 bases; junction bases outside the gene matches: 5. CDR3: CASSRNSGSSYEQYF. In DNA, the CDR3 is TGCGCCAGCAGCAGAAATAGCGGGAGCTCCTACGAGCAGTACTTC.

The J gene is TRBJ2-2, the V gene TRBV6-2 or TRBV6-3, with TRBD1 as a possible D gene (7 bases). This CDR3 has 15 amino acids. From germline, CDR1 is MNHEY and CDR2 SVGEGT. V was clipped by 2 bases and J by 5 bases, with 12 bases between them. The CDR3: CASSYGGGRTGELFF. CDR3 DNA: TGTGCCAGCAGTTACGGAGGGGGCAGGACCGGGGAGCTGTTTTTT.

The chain couples TRBV28 to TRBJ2-7; 10 nucleotides line up with TRBD2. The CDR3 is 14 amino acids. Germline V gives CDR1 MDHEN, CDR2 SYDVKM. The V and J ends lost 4 bases and 2 bases, in that order; junction bases with no gene match: 2. The chain's CDR3 is CASSSSGSPYEQYF. The DNA of the CDR3 is TGTGCCAGCAGTTCTAGCGGGAGCCCCTACGAGCAGTACTTC.

V is TRBV10-3 and J is TRBJ2-7, with TRBD2 matching over 9 bases. Germline V gene lookup returns CDR1 ENHRY and CDR2 SYGVKD. This CDR3 has 17 amino acids. Trimming cost V 6 bases and J 2 bases; bases outside gene matches: 14. The chain's CDR3 is CAIRKPRSLAGTYEQYF. CDR3 DNA sequence: TGTGCCATCAGAAAACCCAGGTCACTAGCGGGCACCTACGAGCAGTACTTC.

This chain uses TRBV4-2 with TRBJ2-1, with unresolved D. Trimming left V 1 base short and J 4 bases short, with 5 bases between. The CDR3 has 13 residues. The germline V gene encodes CDR1 LGHNA and CDR2 YNFKEQ. CDR3 sequence reads: CASSQVRYNEQFF. In DNA, the CDR3 is TGTGCCAGCAGCCAAGTGCGATACAATGAGCAGTTCTTC.

This chain uses TRBV6-1 with TRBJ2-3; tentatively, D is TRBD2 (6 bases). CDR1 is MNHNS and CDR2 is SASEGT in the germline V gene. The CDR3 is 14 residues long. V lost 3 bases and J lost 1, with 8 bases in between. CDR3 loop: CASSETRGTDTQYF. The CDR3 bases are TGTGCCAGCAGTGAGACTAGGGGCACAGATACGCAGTATTTT.

This chain links TRBV9 with TRBJ2-1; 9 nucleotides agree with TRBD2. Germline-derived CDR1 and CDR2 are SGDLS and YYNGEE. CDR3 length: 17 residues. V dropped 0 bases and J dropped 5; count of bases not matched to a gene: 9. As DNA, the CDR3 is TGTGCCAGCAGCGTAGAATGGGTGACTAGCGGAAACAATGAGCAGTTCTTC. Translated, it gives CASSVEWVTSGNNEQFF. Full variable domain (missing parts from reference TRBV9 and TRBJ2-1): DSGVTQTPKHLITATGQRVTLRCSPRSGDLSVYWYQQSLDQGLQFLIQYYNGEERAKGNILERFSAQQFPDLHSELNLSSLELGDSALYFCASSVEWVTSGNNEQFFGPGTRLTVL.

This rearrangement joins TRBV7-9 to TRBJ2-5, with 7 bases aligning to TRBD1. The CDR3 runs 15 residues. J was trimmed by 4 bases and V by 4 bases; bases with no gene match: 9. Germline values: CDR1 SEHNR, CDR2 FQNEAQ (reference sequence). The CDR3 sequence: CASSSMDRKVETQYF. CDR3 sequence (DNA): TGTGCCAGCAGCTCCATGGACAGGAAGGTAGAGACCCAGTACTTC.

The chain employs TRBV27 and TRBJ2-1, with 12 bases that match TRBD2. This CDR3 is 13 amino acids long. Germline V gene sequence: CDR1 MNHEY, CDR2 SMNVEV (reference sequence). The CDR3 bases are TGTGCTACTAGCGGGAGGAGGAGCAATGAGCAGTTCTTC. Translated, it gives CATSGRRSNEQFF.

The rearrangement joins TRBV7-2 to TRBJ1-1, with TRBD1 identical over 8 bases. V was clipped by 1 base and J by 5 bases; unmatched bases: 6. CDR3 length equals 15 residues. The germline CDR1 and CDR2 sequences are SGHTA and FQGNSA. The DNA of the CDR3 is TGTGCCAGCAGCTTAGGAAGATGGACAGGGACTGAAGCTTTCTTT. Protein product: CASSLGRWTGTEAFF.

V gene TRBV5-6 combines with J gene TRBJ1-1; no firm D call. The CDR3 runs 14 residues. The ends were cut back, 4 bases at V and 1 base at J, with 11 bases in the middle. Germline V gene lookup returns CDR1 SGHDT and CDR2 YYEEEE. The CDR3, as DNA: TGTGCCAGCAGCACAACAGTCACGAACACTGAAGCTTTCTTT. It encodes CASSTTVTNTEAFF.

The gene calls are TRBV30 and TRBJ1-1; a possible D gene is TRBD1 (5 bases). CDR3 size: 11 residues. Germline CDR1 and CDR2: GTSNPN and SVGIG (reference sequence). V lost 5 bases to trimming and J lost 10 bases, with 14 bases between them. The CDR3 spells CAWWQGRIAFF. The CDR3 DNA reads as TGTGCCTGGTGGCAGGGTAGAATAGCTTTCTTT. Together with reference TRBV30 and TRBJ1-1, the CDR3 gives the full variable domain: SQTIHQWPATLVQPVGSPLSLECTVEGTSNPNLYWYRQAAGRGLQLLFYSVGIGQISSEVPQNLSASRPQDRQFILSSKKLLLSDSGFYLCAWWQGRIAFFGQGTRLTVV.

The V and J genes are TRBV27 and TRBJ2-1, with D maybe TRBD1 (6 bases). The V gene's germline CDR1 is MNHEY and CDR2 SMNVEV (reference sequence). The CDR3 sequence is 17 residues long. V lost 3 bases and J 4 bases, leaving 19 bases between the germline ends. This chain's CDR3 is CASSFSRGDQLYNEQFF. The CDR3 DNA is TGTGCCAGCAGTTTCTCCAGGGGAGACCAGCTATACAATGAGCAGTTCTTC.

The chain uses TRBV10-3 and TRBJ2-7; possibly TRBD2 for D (6 bases). The germline CDR1 and CDR2 sequences are ENHRY and SYGVKD. V lost 6 bases and J lost 9, with 30 bases in between. The length of the CDR3 is 17 residues. This chain's CDR3 is CAIRARKGLPENQGQYF. Written as DNA, the CDR3 is TGTGCCATCAGGGCGAGAAAGGGACTCCCAGAGAACCAGGGGCAGTACTTC.

The rearrangement joins TRBV28 to TRBJ1-5; D is ambiguous. The germline V gene has CDR1 MDHEN and CDR2 SYDVKM. V was clipped by 8 bases and J by 0 bases, with 8 bases between them. This CDR3 is built from 13 residues. For the CDR3, the DNA is TGTGCCAGCCGGGAGTCTAGCAATCAGCCCCAGCATTTT. This sequence encodes CASRESSNQPQHF.

J is TRBJ1-1 and V is TRBV10-3; the D gene is possibly TRBD1 (6 bases). In germline, CDR1 is ENHRY, CDR2 SYGVKD. This CDR3 has 14 amino acids. The V and J ends lost 7 bases and 3 bases respectively, with 15 bases between them. This CDR3 reads CAIIRSQGYTEAFF. The CDR3 nucleotides read TGTGCCATCATTCGATCACAGGGTTACACTGAAGCTTTCTTT.

Only one count was recorded for this clone. The CDR3 coding sequence is TGTGCCAGCAGTTTAAGTGTCCGGCGGGAGATGCATGAGCAGTTCTTC. This codes for CASSLSVRREMHEQFF. This chain joins TRBV27 and TRBJ2-1; 7 nucleotides agree with TRBD2. Germline CDR1 is MNHEY and CDR2 is SMNVEV (reference sequence). The trim removed 2 bases at V and 8 bases at J, leaving 12 bases unmatched. The CDR3 has 16 amino acids.

This chain joins TRBV3-1 (or the pseudogene TRBV3-2) and TRBJ2-3; 7 bases match TRBD2. The germline V gene encodes CDR1 LGHDT and CDR2 YNNKEL (reference sequence). There are 16 residues in the CDR3. Trimming at V came to 2 bases and at J to 0 bases, leaving 5 bases not matched to a gene. CDR3 bases: TGTGCCAGCAGCCAATCGACTAGCAGCAGCACAGATACGCAGTATTTT. Its translation: CASSQSTSSSTDTQYF.

The chain links TRBV28 to TRBJ1-2; 8 bases map to TRBD1. From germline, CDR1 is MDHEN and CDR2 SYDVKM. The CDR3 consists of 15 residues. Trimming took 5 bases from V and 6 from J; bases not matched to a gene: 11. CDR3 region: CASSGRTGQVHGYTF. The CDR3 DNA is TGTGCCAGCAGTGGTAGGACGGGACAGGTCCATGGCTACACCTTC.

This clone is a singleton in its sample. The chain couples TRBV5-6 to TRBJ1-4, with a weak D call TRBD1 (5 bases). Deletions cut 1 base from V and 3 bases from J, with 7 bases between. This CDR3 contains 14 residues. The germline V gene encodes CDR1 SGHDT and CDR2 YYEEEE. The chain's CDR3 is CASSLRQSNEKLFF. DNA of the CDR3: TGTGCCAGCAGCTTGAGACAGTCTAATGAAAAACTGTTTTTT. The whole variable domain, remainder taken from reference TRBV5-6 and TRBJ1-4, is DAGVTQSPTHLIKTRGQQVTLRCSPKSGHDTVSWYQQALGQGPQFIFQYYEEEERQRGNFPDRFSGHQFPNYSSELNVNALLLGDSALYLCASSLRQSNEKLFFGSGTQLSVL.